These T cell receptor beta chains were read from a single sample in a study of T cells in Graves' hyperthyroidism and ophthalmopathy. TCRdb re-called the multiplex PCR reads with MiXCR, one entry per CDR3 protein. The table records under 650,000 distinct CDR3 sequences, around 15% of them present only once. The sequencing input was blood. Receptors originate from a woman aged 25 to 39 with Graves' hyperthyroidism. The CDR3 runs from the conserved cysteine through the conserved F or W. Only part of the rows carry a size: once, few, many, or a class if the clone is expanded.

J gene | clone size | V gene | CDR3 protein
TRBJ1-3 | - | TRBV2 | CASSLDGSSGNTIYF
TRBJ1-2 | many | TRBV12-3/TRBV12-4 | CASSARESYYGYTF
TRBJ1-1 | few | TRBV19 | CASSEGGQMNTEAFF
TRBJ2-7 | many | TRBV5-1 | CASSRTGGPLEQYF
TRBJ2-3 | - | TRBV10-3 | CAISVSDLDTQYF
TRBJ2-7 | many | TRBV5-1 | CASSSRTSGTYYEQYF
TRBJ2-2 | few | TRBV15 | CATSSGVGFRGAGELFF
TRBJ2-1 | once | TRBV27 | CASSFGASGAPYNEQFF
TRBJ2-7 | - | TRBV30 | CAWTAIGRTGEQYF
TRBJ2-2 | many | TRBV5-1 | CASSLAPGGGTGELFF
TRBJ2-3 | - | TRBV5-1 | CASSYGDIGSDTQYF
TRBJ2-7 | many | TRBV7-8 | CASSFLSGNGASGRLWEQYF
TRBJ2-1 | many | TRBV2 | CASRQDIHNEQFF
TRBJ2-5 | few | TRBV29-1 | CSVPLSGRDEETQYF
- | - | TRBV9 | CASSVSGRASDEQFF
TRBJ1-5 | many | TRBV12-5 | CASGLVLGRRNNQPQHF
TRBJ1-2 | many | TRBV2 | CASSDGLRNYGYTF
TRBJ2-1 | many | TRBV28 | CASSRAGTRWVGNEQFF
TRBJ2-2 | few | TRBV27 | CASSLLQGSSAGELFF
TRBJ1-4 | few | TRBV28 | CASSFEGFNEKLFF
TRBJ2-1 | many | TRBV2 | CASKGNYNEQFF
TRBJ2-1 | - | TRBV29-1 | CSVVRNEQFF
TRBJ1-3 | few | TRBV9 | CASSNRQGRSRNTIYF